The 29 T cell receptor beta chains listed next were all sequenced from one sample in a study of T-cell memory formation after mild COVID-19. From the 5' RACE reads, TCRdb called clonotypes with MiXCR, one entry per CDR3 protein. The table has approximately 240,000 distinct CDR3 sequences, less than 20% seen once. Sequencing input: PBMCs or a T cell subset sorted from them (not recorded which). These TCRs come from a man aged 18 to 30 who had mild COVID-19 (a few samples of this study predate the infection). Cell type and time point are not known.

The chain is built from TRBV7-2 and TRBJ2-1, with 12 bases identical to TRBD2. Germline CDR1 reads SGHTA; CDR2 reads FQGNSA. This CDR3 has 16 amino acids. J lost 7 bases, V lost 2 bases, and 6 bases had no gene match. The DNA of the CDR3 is TGTGCCAGCAGCTTATCTAGCGGGGGGGCCTGGAATGAGCAGTTCTTC. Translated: CASSLSSGGAWNEQFF. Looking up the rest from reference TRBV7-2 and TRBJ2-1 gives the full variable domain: GAGVSQSPSNKVTEKGKDVELRCDPISGHTALYWYRQSLGQGLEFLIYFQGNSAPDKSGLPSDRFSAERTGGSVSTLTIQRTQQEDSAVYLCASSLSSGGAWNEQFFGPGTRLTVL.

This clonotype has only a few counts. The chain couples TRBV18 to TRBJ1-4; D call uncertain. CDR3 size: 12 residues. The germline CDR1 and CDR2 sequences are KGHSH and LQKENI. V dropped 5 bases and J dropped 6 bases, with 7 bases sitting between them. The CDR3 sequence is CASSTGYEKLFF. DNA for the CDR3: TGTGCCAGCTCAACGGGATATGAAAAACTGTTTTTT.

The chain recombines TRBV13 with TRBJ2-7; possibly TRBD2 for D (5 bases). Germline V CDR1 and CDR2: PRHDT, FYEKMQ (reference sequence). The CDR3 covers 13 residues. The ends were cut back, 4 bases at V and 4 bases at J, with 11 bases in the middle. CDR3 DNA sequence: TGTGCCAGCAGCTCCAAGAGGAGGTACGAGCAGTACTTC. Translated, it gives CASSSKRRYEQYF.

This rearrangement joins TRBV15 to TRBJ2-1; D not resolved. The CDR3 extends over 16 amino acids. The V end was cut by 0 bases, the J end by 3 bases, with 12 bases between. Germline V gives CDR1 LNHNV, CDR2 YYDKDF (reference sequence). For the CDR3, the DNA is TGTGCCACCAGCAGAGATCCGCGTCGGGTCTACAATGAGCAGTTCTTC. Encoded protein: CATSRDPRRVYNEQFF.

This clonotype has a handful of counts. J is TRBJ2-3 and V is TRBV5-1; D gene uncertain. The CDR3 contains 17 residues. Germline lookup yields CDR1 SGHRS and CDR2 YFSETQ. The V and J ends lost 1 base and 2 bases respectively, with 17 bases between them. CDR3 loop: CASSLFGPRLDTDTQYF. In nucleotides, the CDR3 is TGCGCCAGCAGCTTGTTCGGTCCTCGACTTGACACAGATACGCAGTATTTT.

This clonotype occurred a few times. The CDR3 DNA is TGTGCCAGCAGGTCGACAGGGTCCGTGGAGACCCAGTACTTC. Protein sequence: CASRSTGSVETQYF. V and J are TRBV12-3 or TRBV12-4 and TRBJ2-5; 7 nucleotides agree with TRBD1. The junction had 9 bases not matched to a gene; V was cut back by 6 bases and J by 5 bases. The length of the CDR3 is 14 residues.

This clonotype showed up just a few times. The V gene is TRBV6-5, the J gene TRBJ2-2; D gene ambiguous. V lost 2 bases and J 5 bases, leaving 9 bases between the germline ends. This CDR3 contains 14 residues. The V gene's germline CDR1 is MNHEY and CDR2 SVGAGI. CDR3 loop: CASSYVMNTGELFF. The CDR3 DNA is TGTGCCAGCAGTTACGTCATGAATACCGGGGAGCTGTTTTTT.

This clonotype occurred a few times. CDR3 nucleotide sequence: TGCGCCAGCAGCCAGGGCACAGGGTCGGCAAACACTGAAGCTTTCTTT. It encodes CASSQGTGSANTEAFF. The chain combines TRBV4-3 with TRBJ1-1, with a possible D match to TRBD1 (6 bases). Germline V gives CDR1 LGHNA, CDR2 YSLEER. The CDR3 length is 16 residues. The V end lost 3 bases, the J end lost 2 bases, and 16 bases lay between the germline ends.

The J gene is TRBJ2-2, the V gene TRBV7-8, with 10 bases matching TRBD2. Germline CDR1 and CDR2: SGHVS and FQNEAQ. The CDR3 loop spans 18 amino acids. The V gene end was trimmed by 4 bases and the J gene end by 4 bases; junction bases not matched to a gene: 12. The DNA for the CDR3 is TGTGCCAGCAGCTCAAGTAGCGGGGGGCGTCGTGGCACCGGGGAGCTGTTTTTT. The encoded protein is CASSSSSGGRRGTGELFF.

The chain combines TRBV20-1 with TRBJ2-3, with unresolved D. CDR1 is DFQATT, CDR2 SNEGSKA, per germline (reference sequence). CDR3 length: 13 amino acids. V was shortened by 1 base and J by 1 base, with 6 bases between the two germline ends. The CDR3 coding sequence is TGCAGTGCTAGAGGTACTGGCACAGATACGCAGTATTTT. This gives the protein CSARGTGTDTQYF.

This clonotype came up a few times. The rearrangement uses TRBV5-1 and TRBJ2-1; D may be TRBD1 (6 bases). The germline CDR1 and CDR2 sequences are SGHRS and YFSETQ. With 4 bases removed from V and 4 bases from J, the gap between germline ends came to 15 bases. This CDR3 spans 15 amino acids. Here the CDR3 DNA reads TGCGCCAGCAGCCCGAATGAGGGGGTTTACAATGAGCAGTTCTTC. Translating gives CASSPNEGVYNEQFF.

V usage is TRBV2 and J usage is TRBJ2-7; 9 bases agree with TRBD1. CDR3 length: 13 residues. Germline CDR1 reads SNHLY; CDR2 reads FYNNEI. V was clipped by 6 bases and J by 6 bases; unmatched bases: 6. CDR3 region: CASSRGQGLEQYF. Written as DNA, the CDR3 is TGTGCCAGCAGCCGAGGACAGGGGCTCGAGCAGTACTTC.

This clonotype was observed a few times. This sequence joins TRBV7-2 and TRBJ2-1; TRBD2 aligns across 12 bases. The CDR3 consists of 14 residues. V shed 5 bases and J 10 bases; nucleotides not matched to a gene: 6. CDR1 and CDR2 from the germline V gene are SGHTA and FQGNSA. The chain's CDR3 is CASSLGLAGQEQFF. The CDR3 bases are TGTGCCAGCAGCCTCGGACTAGCGGGGCAGGAGCAGTTCTTC. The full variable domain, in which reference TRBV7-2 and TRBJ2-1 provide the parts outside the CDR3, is GAGVSQSPSNKVTEKGKDVELRCDPISGHTALYWYRQSLGQGLEFLIYFQGNSAPDKSGLPSDRFSAERTGGSVSTLTIQRTQQEDSAVYLCASSLGLAGQEQFFGPGTRLTVL.

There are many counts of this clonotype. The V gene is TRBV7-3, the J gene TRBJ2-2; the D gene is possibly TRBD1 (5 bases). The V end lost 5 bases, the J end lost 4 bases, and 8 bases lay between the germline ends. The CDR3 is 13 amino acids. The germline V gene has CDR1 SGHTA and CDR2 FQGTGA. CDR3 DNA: TGTGCCAGCAGCAGGGGTGGCACCGGGGAGCTGTTTTTT. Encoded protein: CASSRGGTGELFF. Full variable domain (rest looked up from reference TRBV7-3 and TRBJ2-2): GAGVSQTPSNKVTEKGKYVELRCDPISGHTALYWYRQSLGQGPEFLIYFQGTGAADDSGLPNDRFFAVRPEGSVSTLKIQRTERGDSAVYLCASSRGGTGELFFGEGSRLTVL.

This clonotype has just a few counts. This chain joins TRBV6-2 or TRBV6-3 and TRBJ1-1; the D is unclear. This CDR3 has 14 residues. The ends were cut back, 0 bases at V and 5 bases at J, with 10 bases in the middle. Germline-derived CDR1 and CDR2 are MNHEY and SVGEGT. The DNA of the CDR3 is TGTGCCAGCAGTTACTCGACGGGCGGTACTGAAGCTTTCTTT. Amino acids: CASSYSTGGTEAFF.

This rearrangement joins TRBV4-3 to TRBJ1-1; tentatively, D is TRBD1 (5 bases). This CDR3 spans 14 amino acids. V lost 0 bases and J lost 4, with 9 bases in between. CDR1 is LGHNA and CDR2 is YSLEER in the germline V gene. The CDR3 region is CASSQDRGLTEAFF. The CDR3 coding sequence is TGCGCCAGCAGCCAAGACCGGGGACTCACTGAAGCTTTCTTT.

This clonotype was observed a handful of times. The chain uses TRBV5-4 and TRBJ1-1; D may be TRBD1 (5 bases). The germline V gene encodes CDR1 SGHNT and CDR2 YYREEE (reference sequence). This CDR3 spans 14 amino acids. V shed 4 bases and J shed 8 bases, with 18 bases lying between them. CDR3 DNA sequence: TGTGCCAGCAGCGTGACCGGGACCGCTAGGGAAGCTTTCTTT. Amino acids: CASSVTGTAREAFF. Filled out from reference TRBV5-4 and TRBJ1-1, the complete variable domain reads ETGVTQSPTHLIKTRGQQVTLRCSSQSGHNTVSWYQQALGQGPQFIFQYYREEENGRGNFPPRFSGLQFPNYSSELNVNALELDDSALYLCASSVTGTAREAFFGQGTRLTVV.

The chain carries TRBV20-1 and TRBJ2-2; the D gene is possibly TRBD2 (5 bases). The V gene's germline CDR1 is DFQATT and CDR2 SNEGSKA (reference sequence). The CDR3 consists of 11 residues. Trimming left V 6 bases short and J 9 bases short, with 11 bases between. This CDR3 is CSAARGRELFF. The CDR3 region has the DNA TGCAGTGCAGCACGGGGTAGGGAGCTGTTTTTT.

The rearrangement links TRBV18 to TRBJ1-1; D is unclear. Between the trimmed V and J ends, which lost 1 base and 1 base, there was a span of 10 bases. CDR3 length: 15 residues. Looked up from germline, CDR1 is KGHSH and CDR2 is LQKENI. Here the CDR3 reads CASSPRDVGNTEAFF. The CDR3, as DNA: TGTGCCAGCTCACCACGAGACGTGGGGAACACTGAAGCTTTCTTT.

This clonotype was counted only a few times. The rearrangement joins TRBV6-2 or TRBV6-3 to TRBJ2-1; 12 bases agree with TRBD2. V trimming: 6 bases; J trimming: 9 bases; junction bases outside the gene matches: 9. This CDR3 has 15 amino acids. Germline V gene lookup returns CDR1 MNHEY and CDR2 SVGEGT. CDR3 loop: CASSHRTSGVSEQFF. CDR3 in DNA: TGTGCCAGCAGCCACCGGACTAGCGGGGTCAGTGAGCAGTTCTTC.

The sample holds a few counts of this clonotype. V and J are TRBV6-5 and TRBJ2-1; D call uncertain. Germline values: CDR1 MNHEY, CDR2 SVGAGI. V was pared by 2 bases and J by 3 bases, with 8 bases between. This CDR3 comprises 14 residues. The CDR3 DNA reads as TGTGCCAGCAGTTACGAATGGAACTACAATGAGCAGTTCTTC. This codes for CASSYEWNYNEQFF.

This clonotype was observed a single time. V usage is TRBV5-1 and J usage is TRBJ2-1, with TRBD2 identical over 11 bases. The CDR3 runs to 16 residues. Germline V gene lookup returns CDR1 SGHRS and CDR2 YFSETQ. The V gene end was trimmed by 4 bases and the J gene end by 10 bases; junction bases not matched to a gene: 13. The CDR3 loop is CASSTFLAGGRDEQFF. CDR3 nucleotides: TGCGCCAGCAGCACCTTTCTAGCGGGGGGACGGGACGAGCAGTTCTTC.

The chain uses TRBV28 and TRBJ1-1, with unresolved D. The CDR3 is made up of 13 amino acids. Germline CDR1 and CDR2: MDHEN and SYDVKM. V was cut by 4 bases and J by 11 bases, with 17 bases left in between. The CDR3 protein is CASSSRFRGQAFF. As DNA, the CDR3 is TGTGCCAGCAGTTCCCGATTCCGAGGCCAGGCTTTCTTT.

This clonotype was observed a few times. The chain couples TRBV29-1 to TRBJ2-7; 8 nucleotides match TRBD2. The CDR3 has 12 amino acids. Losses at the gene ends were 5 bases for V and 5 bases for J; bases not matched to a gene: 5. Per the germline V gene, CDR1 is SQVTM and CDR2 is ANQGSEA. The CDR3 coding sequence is TGCAGCGTTCAAGCGGGGGCGGACGAGCAGTACTTC. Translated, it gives CSVQAGADEQYF.

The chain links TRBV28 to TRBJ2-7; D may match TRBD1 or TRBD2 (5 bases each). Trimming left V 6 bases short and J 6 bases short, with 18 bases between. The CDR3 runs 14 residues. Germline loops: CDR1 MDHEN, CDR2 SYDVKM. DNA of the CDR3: TGTGCCAGCAGGCAAGGCGCTGGGGGATTCGAGCAGTACGTC. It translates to CASRQGAGGFEQYV.

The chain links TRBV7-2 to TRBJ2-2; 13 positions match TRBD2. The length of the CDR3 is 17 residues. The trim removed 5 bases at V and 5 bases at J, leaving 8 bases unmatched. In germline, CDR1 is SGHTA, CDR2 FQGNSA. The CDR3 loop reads CASSPLGLAGWTGELFF. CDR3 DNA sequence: TGTGCCAGCAGCCCTCTGGGACTAGCGGGATGGACCGGGGAGCTGTTTTTT.

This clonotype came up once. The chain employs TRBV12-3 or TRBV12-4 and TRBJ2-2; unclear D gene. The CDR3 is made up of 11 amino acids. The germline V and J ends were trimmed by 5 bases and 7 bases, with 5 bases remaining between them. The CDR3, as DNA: TGTGCCAGCAGTCGAGGCGGGGAGCTGTTTTTT. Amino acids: CASSRGGELFF.

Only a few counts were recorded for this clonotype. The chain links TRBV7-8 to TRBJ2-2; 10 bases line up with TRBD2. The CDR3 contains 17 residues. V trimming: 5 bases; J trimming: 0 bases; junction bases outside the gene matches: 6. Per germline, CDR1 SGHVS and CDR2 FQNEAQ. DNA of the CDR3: TGTGCCAGCAGCCGGCTAGCGGGGGCCACGAACACCGGGGAGCTGTTTTTT. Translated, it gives CASSRLAGATNTGELFF. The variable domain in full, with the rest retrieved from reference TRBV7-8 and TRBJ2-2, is GAGVSQSPRYKVAKRGQDVALRCDPISGHVSLFWYQQALGQGPEFLTYFQNEAQLDKSGLPSDRFFAERPEGSVSTLKIQRTQQEDSAVYLCASSRLAGATNTGELFFGEGSRLTVL.

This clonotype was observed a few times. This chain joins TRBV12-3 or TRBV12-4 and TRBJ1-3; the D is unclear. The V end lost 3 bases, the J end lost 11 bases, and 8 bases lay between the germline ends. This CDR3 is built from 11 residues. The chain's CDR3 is CASSLGKAIYF. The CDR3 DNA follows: TGTGCCAGCAGTTTGGGGAAGGCCATATATTTT.